This is a list of T cell receptor beta chains from one sample in a study of T cell responses to AZD1222 COVID-19 vaccine. Sequenced by immunoSEQ multiplex PCR; TCRdb stores in-frame clones only, minus some. The sample lists roughly 130,000 clones, about 90% occurring once. Source: peripheral blood, taken on day 0 of AZD1222 vaccination. These receptors all come from an adult in good health. The conserved cysteine and the conserved F or W are not part of the CDR3 here. Fields, in order: J gene, V gene, CDR3 protein.

TRBJ1-2 | TRBV18 | ASSALGTENYGYT
TRBJ1-5 | TRBV6-1 | ASSDRGYSNQPQH
TRBJ1-2 | TRBV14 | ASSQEWAGGRGYT
TRBJ1-3 | TRBV5-6 | ASSLWVSDSGNTIY
TRBJ1-2 | TRBV19 | ASSSLGADIGNYGYT
TRBJ1-5 | TRBV4-1 | ASSQDTRGIYQPQH
TRBJ2-5 | TRBV9 | ASSVTAGYQETQY
TRBJ1-1 | TRBV5-6 | ASSSPGQGILVAF
TRBJ1-3 | TRBV5-4 | ASSLGAYSGNTIY
TRBJ1-4 | TRBV5-1 | ASTLSGANEKLF
TRBJ1-2 | TRBV3-1/TRBV3-2 | ASSQDSSAGRPYGYT
TRBJ2-7 | TRBV18 | ASAHLYEQY
TRBJ1-6 | TRBV27 | ASTLGAGLNSPLH
TRBJ2-5 | TRBV6-6 | ASSGGGETQY
TRBJ1-2 | TRBV18 | ASSLGTVGGYT
TRBJ1-2 | TRBV29-1 | SGGEANYGYT
TRBJ2-7 | TRBV7-9 | ASKSGGSSYEQY
TRBJ2-1 | TRBV14 | ASSLIDYEQF